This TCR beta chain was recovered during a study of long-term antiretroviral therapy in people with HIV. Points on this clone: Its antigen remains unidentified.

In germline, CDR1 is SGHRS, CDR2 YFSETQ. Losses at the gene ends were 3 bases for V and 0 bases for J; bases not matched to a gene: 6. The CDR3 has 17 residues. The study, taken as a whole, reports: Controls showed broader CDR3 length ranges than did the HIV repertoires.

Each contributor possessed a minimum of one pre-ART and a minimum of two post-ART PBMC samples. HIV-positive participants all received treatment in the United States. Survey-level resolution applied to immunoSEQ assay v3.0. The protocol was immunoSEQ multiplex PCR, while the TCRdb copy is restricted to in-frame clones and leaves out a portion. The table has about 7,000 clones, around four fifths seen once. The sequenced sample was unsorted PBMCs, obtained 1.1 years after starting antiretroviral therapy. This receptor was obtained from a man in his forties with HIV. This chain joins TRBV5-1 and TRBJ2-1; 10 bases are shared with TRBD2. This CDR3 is CASSSTSGAISYNEQFF. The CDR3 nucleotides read TGCGCCAGCAGCTCAACTAGCGGGGCAATCTCCTACAATGAGCAGTTCTTC.